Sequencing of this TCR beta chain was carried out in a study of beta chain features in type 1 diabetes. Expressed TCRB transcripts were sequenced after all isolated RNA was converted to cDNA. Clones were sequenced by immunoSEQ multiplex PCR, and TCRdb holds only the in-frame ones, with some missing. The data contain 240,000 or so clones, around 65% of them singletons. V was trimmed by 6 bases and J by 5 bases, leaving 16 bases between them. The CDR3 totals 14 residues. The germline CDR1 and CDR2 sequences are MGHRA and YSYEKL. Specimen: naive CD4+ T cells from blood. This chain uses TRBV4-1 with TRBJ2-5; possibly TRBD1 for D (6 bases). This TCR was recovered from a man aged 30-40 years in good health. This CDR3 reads CASRQGIFGETQYF. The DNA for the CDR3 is TGCGCCAGCAGGCAGGGGATTTTTGGGGAGACCCAGTACTTC.